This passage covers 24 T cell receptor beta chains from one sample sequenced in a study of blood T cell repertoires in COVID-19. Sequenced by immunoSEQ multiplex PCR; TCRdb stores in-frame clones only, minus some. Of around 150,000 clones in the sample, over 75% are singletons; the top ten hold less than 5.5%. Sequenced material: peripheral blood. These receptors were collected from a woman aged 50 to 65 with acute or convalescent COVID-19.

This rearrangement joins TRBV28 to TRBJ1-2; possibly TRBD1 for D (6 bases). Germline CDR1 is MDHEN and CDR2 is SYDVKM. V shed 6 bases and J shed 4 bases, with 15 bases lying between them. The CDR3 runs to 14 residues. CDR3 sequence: CASSQGTLGYGYTF. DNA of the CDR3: TGTGCCAGCAGCCAGGGGACCCTAGGCTATGGCTACACCTTC.

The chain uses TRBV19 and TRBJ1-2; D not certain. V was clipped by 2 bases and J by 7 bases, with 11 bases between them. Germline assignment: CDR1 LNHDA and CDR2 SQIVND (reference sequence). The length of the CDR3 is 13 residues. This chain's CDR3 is CASSITSTVGYTF. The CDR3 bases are TGTGCCAGTAGTATAACGTCTACTGTTGGCTACACCTTC. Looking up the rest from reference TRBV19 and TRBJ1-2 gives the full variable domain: DGGITQSPKYLFRKEGQNVTLSCEQNLNHDAMYWYRQDPGQGLRLIYYSQIVNDFQKGDIAEGYSVSREKKESFPLTVTSAQKNPTAFYLCASSITSTVGYTFGSGTRLTVV.

The DNA of the CDR3 is TGTGCCAGCAGGACCGGGACAGGGTCTTATAGCAATCAGCCCCAGCATTTT. This codes for CASRTGTGSYSNQPQHF. V gene TRBV2 combines with J gene TRBJ1-5; TRBD1 matches at 9 bases. V was pared by 6 bases and J by 0 bases, with 9 bases of the junction left unmatched. Germline V gene data show CDR1 as SNHLY and CDR2 as FYNNEI. There are 17 residues in the CDR3.

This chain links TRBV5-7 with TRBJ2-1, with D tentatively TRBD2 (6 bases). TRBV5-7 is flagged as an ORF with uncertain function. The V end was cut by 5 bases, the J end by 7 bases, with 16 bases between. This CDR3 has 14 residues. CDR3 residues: CASRGRRVINEQFF. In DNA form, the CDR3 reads TGTGCCAGCAGGGGGAGGAGGGTGATTAATGAGCAGTTCTTC.

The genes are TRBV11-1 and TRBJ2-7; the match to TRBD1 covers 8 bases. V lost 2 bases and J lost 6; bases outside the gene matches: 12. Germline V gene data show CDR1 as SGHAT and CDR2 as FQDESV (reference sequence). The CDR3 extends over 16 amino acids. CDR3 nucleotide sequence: TGTGCCAGCAGCTTAATTGGGCAGGGGGCTGGCGCCGAGCAGTACTTC. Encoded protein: CASSLIGQGAGAEQYF.

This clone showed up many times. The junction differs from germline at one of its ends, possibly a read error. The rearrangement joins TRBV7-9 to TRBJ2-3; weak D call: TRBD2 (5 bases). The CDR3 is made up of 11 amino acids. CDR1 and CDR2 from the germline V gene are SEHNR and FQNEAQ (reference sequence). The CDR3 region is CASSLRGAVCF. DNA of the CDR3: TGTGCCAGCAGCTTAAGAGGAGCGGTTTGTTTT.

The CDR3 DNA sequence: TGTGCCAGTAGTATCGACTCCGCCAGGGGAAGAAGAACGGGCGATTCACCCCTCCACTTT. Its translation: CASSIDSARGRRTGDSPLHF. The J gene is TRBJ1-6, the V gene TRBV19; D is perhaps TRBD1 (6 bases). CDR3 size: 20 residues. Germline CDR1 and CDR2: LNHDA and SQIVND (reference sequence). Trimming stripped 3 bases from V and 8 bases from J, with 29 bases between.

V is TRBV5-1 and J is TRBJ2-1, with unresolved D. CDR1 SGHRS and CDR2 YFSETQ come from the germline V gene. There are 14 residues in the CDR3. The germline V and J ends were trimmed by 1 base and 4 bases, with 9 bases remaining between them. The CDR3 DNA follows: TGCGCCAGCAGCTTGAGCGAAGGTTACAATGAGCAGTTCTTC. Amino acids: CASSLSEGYNEQFF.

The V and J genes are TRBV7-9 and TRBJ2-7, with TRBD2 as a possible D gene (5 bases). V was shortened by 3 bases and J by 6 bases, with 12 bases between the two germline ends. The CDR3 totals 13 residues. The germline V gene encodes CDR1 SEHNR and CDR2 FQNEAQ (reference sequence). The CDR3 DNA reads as TGTGCCAGCAGCTTCTCTGACGGAGGCGAGCAGTACTTC. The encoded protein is CASSFSDGGEQYF.

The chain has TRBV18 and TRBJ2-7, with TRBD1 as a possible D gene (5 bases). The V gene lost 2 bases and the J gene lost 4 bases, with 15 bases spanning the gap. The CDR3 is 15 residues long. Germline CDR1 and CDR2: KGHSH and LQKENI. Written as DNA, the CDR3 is TGTGCCAGCTCACCAGGCCAGACAGATCTGTACGAGCAGTACTTC. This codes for CASSPGQTDLYEQYF.

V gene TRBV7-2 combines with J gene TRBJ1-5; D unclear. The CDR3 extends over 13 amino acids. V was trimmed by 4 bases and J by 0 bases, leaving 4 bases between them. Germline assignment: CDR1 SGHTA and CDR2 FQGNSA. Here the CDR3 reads CASSSRSNQPQHF. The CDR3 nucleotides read TGTGCCAGCAGCTCCCGTAGCAATCAGCCCCAGCATTTT. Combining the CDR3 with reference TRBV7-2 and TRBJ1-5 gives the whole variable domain GAGVSQSPSNKVTEKGKDVELRCDPISGHTALYWYRQSLGQGLEFLIYFQGNSAPDKSGLPSDRFSAERTGGSVSTLTIQRTQQEDSAVYLCASSSRSNQPQHFGDGTRLSIL.

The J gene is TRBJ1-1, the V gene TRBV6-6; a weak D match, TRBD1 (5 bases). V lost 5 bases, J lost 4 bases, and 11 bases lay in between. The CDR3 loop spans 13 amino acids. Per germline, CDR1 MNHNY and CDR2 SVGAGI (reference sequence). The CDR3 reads CASSMGGGTEAFF. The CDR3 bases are TGTGCCAGCAGTATGGGGGGGGGCACTGAAGCTTTCTTT.

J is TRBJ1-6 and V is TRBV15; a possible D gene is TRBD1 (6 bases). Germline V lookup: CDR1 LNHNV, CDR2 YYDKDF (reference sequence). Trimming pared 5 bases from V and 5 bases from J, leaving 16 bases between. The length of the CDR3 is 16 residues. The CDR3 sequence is CATSGRQVQDNSPLHF. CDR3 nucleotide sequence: TGTGCCACCAGCGGCAGACAGGTTCAGGATAATTCACCCCTCCACTTT.

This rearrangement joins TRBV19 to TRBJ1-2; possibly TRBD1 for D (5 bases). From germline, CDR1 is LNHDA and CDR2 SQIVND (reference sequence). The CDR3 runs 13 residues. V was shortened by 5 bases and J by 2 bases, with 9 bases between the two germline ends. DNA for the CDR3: TGTGCCAGTAGTTCCGACAGAAACTATGGCTACACCTTC. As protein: CASSSDRNYGYTF.

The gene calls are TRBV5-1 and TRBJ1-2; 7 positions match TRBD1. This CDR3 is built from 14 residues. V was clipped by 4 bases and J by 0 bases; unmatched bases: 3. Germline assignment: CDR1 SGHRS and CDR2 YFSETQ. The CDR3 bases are TGCGCCAGCAGCCCGGACAGGCCTAACTATGGCTACACCTTC. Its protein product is CASSPDRPNYGYTF.

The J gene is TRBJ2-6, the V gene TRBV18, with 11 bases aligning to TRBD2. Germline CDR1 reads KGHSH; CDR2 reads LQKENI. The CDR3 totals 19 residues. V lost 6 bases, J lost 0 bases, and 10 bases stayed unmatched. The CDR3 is CASSALLAGEFSGANVLTF. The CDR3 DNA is TGTGCCAGCTCGGCGTTACTAGCGGGGGAATTCTCTGGGGCCAACGTCCTGACTTTC. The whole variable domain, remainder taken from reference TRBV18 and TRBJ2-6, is NAGVMQNPRHLVRRRGQEARLRCSPMKGHSHVYWYRQLPEEGLKFMVYLQKENIIDESGMPKERFSAEFPKEGPSILRIQQVVRGDSAAYFCASSALLAGEFSGANVLTFGAGSRLTVL.

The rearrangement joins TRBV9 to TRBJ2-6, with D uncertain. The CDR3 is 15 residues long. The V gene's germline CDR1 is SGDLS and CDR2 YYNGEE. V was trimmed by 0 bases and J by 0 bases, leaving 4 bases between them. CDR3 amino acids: CASSVDGSGANVLTF. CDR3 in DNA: TGTGCCAGCAGCGTAGACGGCTCTGGGGCCAACGTCCTGACTTTC. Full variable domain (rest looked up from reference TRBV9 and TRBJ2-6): DSGVTQTPKHLITATGQRVTLRCSPRSGDLSVYWYQQSLDQGLQFLIQYYNGEERAKGNILERFSAQQFPDLHSELNLSSLELGDSALYFCASSVDGSGANVLTFGAGSRLTVL.

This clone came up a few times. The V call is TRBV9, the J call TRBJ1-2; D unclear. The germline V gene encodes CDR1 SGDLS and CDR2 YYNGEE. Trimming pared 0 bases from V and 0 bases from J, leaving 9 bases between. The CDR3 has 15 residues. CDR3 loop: CASSVALTPNYGYTF. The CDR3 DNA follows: TGTGCCAGCAGCGTAGCTTTGACTCCTAACTATGGCTACACCTTC.

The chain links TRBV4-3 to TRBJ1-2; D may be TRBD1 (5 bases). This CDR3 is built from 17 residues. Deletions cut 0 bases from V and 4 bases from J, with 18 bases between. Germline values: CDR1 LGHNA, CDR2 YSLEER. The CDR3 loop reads CASSQDLVPGGSYGYTF. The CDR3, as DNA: TGCGCCAGCAGCCAAGATCTTGTTCCGGGGGGGAGCTATGGCTACACCTTC.

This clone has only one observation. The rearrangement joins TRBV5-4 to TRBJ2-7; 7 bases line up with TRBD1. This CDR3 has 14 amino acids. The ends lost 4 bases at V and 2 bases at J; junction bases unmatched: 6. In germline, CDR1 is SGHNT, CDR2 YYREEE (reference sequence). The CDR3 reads CASSEDRRPYEQYF. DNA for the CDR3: TGTGCCAGCAGCGAGGACAGGAGGCCCTACGAGCAGTACTTC.

The CDR3 bases are TGTGCCATCACGGGGGGCAGGGACTGGACTGAAGCTTTCTTT. It translates to CAITGGRDWTEAFF. V and J are TRBV10-3 and TRBJ1-1; maybe TRBD1 (6 bases). Trimming removed 7 bases from V and 5 bases from J, with 17 bases in between. Germline lookup yields CDR1 ENHRY and CDR2 SYGVKD. This CDR3 region has 14 residues.

CDR3 DNA: TGTGCCATCACTAGCGGGGGGGATACGCAGTATTTT. Translated: CAITSGGDTQYF. The V gene is TRBV10-3, the J gene TRBJ2-3, with 11 bases identical to TRBD2. The ends lost 7 bases at V and 6 bases at J; junction bases unmatched: 0. Looked up from germline, CDR1 is ENHRY and CDR2 is SYGVKD. This CDR3 contains 12 residues.

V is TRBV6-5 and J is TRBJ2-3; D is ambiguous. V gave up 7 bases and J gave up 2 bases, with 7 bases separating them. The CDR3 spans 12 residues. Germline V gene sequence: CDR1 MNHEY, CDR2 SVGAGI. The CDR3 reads CASTRDTDTQYF. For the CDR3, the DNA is TGTGCCAGCACTCGAGACACAGATACGCAGTATTTT.

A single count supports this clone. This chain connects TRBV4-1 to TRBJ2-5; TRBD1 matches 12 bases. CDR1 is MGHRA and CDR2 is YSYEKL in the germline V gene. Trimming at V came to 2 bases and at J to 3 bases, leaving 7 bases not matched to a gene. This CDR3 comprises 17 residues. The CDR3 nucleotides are TGCGCCAGCAGCCAATCCGCGGGGACAGGGGGCGAAGAGACCCAGTACTTC. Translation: CASSQSAGTGGEETQYF.